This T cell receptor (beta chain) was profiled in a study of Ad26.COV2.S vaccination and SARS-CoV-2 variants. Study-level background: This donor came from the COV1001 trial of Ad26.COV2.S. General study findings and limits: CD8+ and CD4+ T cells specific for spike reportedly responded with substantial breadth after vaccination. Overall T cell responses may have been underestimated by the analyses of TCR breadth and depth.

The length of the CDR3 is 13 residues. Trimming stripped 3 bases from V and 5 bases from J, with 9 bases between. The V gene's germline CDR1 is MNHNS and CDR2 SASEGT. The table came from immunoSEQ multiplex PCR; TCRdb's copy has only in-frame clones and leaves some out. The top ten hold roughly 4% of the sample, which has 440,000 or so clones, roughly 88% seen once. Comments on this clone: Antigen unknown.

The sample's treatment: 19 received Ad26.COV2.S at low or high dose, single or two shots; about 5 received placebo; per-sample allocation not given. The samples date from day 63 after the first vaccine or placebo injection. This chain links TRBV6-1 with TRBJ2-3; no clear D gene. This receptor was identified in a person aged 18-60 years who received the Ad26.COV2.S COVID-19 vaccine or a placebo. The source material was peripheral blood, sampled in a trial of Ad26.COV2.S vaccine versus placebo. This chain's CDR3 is CASSEYLVDTQYF. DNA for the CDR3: TGTGCCAGCAGTGAGTACCTGGTAGATACGCAGTATTTT.